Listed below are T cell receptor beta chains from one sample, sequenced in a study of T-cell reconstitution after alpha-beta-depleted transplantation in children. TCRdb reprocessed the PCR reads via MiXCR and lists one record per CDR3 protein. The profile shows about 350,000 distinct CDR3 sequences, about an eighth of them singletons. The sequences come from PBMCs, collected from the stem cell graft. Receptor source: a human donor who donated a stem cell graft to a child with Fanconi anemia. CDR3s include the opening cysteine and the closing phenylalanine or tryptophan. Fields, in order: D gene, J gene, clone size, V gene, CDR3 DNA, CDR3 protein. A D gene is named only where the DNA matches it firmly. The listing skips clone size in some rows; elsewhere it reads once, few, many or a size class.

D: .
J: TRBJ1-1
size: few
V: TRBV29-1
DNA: TGCAGCACGGTGATGAACACTGAAGCTTTCTTT
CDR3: CSTVMNTEAFF

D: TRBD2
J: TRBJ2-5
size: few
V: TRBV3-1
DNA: TGTGCCAGCAGCCAACTATCTAGCGGCGAGGGGGAGACCCAGTACTTC
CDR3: CASSQLSSGEGETQYF

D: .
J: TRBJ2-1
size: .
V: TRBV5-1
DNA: TGCGCCAGCAGCTTGGGACTTTCCGGACAGTCTTACAATGAGCAGTTCTTC
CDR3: CASSLGLSGQSYNEQFF

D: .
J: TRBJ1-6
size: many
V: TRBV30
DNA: TGTGCCTGGAAGGAACAACATAATTCACCCCTCCACTTT
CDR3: CAWKEQHNSPLHF

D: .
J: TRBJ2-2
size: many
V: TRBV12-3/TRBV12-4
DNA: TGTGCCAGCAGTCATAACACCGGGGAGCTGTTTTTT
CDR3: CASSHNTGELFF

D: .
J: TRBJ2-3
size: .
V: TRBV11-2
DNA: TGTGCCAGCAGCCCCGGGTCTAAGCCGGATACGCAGTATTTT
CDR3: CASSPGSKPDTQYF

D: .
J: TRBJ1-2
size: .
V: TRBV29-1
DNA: TGCAGCGTTCCTACCCACAGGGCGAACTATGGCTACACCTTC
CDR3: CSVPTHRANYGYTF

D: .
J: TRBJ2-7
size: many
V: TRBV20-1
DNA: TGCAGTGCTATCCCCCGGGGCCGTTACGAGCAGTACTTC
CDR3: CSAIPRGRYEQYF

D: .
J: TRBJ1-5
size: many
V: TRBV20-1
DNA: TGCAGTGCCTCCGGACTGATGAATCAGCCCCAGCATTTT
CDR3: CSASGLMNQPQHF

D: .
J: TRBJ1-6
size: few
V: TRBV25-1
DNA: TGTGCCAGCAGTCTCGGGCCCCATAATTCACCCCTCCACTTT
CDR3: CASSLGPHNSPLHF

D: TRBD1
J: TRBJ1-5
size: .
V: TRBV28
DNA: TGTGCCAGCAGCCCAGGGGGGAGTAACAATCAGCCCCAGCATTTT
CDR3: CASSPGGSNNQPQHF

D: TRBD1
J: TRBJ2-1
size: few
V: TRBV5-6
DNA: TGTGCCAGCAGCTTGTTGCAAGCTACAGGGGAGTTCTTC
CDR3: CASSLLQATGEFF

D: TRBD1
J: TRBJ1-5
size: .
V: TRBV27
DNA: TGTGCCAGCAGTTGGGGGAACAGGGGAGCGCCCCAGCATTTT
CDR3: CASSWGNRGAPQHF

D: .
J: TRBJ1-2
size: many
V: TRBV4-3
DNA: TGCGCCAGCAGCCAAGATCAAGAGGTACAGGGTAATGGCTACACCTTC
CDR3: CASSQDQEVQGNGYTF

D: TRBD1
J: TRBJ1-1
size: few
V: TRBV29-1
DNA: TGCAGCGTTGGCCGGACAGGGTTGAACACTGAAGCTTTCTTT
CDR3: CSVGRTGLNTEAFF

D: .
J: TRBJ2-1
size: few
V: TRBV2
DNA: TGTGCCAGCAGCGAAGCCAGGGGTGAGCAGTTCTTC
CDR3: CASSEARGEQFF

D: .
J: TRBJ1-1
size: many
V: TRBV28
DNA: TGTGCCAGCAGTTTATCCCTCGGCCGAACAACTGAAGCTTTCTTT
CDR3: CASSLSLGRTTEAFF

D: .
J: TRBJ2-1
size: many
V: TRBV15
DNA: TGTGCCACTGGTTGGTCCTACAATGAGCAGTTCTTC
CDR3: CATGWSYNEQFF

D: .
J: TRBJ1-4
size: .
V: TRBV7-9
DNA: TGTGCCAGCAGCTTAGTACCGGGCTTAGTGGGAGAAAAACTGTTTTTT
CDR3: CASSLVPGLVGEKLFF

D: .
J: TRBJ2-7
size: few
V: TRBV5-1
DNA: TGCGCCAGCAGACCCACACCGGAAGCCTACGAGCAGTACTTC
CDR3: CASRPTPEAYEQYF

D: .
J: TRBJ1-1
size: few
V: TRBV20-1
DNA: TGCAGTGCTCAGGGATATCGCACTGAAGCTTTCTTT
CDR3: CSAQGYRTEAFF

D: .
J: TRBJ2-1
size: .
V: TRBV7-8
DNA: TGTGCCAGCAGCCCGCGGCCAGAGTGGAACAATGAGCAGTTCTTC
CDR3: CASSPRPEWNNEQFF

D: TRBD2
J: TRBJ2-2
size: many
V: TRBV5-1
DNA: TGCGCCAGCAGCAGAACCCCGGGCGGGGGAGACACCGGGGAGCTGTTTTTT
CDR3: CASSRTPGGGDTGELFF

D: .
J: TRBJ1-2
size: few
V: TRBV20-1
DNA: TGCAGTGCTGCCGGGACCAGGAACGCTTCGGGCTATGGCTACACCTTC
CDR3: CSAAGTRNASGYGYTF

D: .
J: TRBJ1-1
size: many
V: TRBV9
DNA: TGTGCCAGCAGCGTAGGTGCAGAGAACACTGAAGCTTTCTTT
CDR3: CASSVGAENTEAFF

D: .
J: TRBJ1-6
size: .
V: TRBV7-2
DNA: TGTGCCAGCAGCTCACTAGGACAGTATAATTCACCCCTCCACTTT
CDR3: CASSSLGQYNSPLHF

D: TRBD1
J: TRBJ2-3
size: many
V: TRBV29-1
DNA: TGCAGCGCGTACAGGGGGCAAGGGGATACGCAGTATTTT
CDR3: CSAYRGQGDTQYF

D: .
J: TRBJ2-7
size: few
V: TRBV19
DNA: TGTGCCAGTAGTATAGGACGGAAGTACGAGCAGTACTTC
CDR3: CASSIGRKYEQYF

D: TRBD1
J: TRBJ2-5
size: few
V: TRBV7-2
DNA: TGTGCCAGCAGCTCGACAGGGCTCGGTTGGGAGACCCAGTACTTC
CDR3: CASSSTGLGWETQYF

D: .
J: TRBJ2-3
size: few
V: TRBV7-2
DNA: TGTGCCAGCAGCTTAGGGGGCGATTATACGCAGTATTTT
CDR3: CASSLGGDYTQYF

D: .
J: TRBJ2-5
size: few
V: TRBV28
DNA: TGTGCCAGCAGTCCCGGGACGGTGGACGGCGAGACCCAGTACTTC
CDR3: CASSPGTVDGETQYF

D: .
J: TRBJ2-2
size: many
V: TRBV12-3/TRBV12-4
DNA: TGTGCCAGCAGTCTGGCGACAGGGAACACCGGGGAGCTGTTTTTT
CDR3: CASSLATGNTGELFF